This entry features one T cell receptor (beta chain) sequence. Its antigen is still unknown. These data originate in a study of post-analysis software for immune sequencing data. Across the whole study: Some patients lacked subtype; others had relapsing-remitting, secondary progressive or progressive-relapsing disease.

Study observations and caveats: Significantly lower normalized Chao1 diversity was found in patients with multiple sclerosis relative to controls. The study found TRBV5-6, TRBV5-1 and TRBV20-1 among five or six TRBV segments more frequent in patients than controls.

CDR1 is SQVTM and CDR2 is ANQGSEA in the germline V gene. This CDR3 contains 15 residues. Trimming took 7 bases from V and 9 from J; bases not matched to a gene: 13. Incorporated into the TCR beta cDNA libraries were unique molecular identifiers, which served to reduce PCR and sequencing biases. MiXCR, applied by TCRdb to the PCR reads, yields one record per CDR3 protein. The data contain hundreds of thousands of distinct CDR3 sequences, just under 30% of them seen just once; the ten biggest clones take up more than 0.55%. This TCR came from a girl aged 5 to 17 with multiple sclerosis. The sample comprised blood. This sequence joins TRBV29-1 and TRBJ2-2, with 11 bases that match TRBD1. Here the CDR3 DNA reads TGCAGCGCCCTAGGACAGGGGGCGCGAACCCGGGAGCTGTTTTTT. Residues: CSALGQGARTRELFF.